These T cell receptor beta chains were read from a single sample in a study of T cell changes during pregnancy in multiple sclerosis. The table came from immunoSEQ multiplex PCR; TCRdb's copy has only in-frame clones and leaves some out. The sample yields under 85,000 clones, around 90% seen once. This specimen was peripheral blood, taken after pregnancy. These receptors were collected from a female donor in good health, enrolled as a control in a pregnancy study. Each CDR3 is given with its conserved first and last residue. A D gene is named only where the DNA matches it firmly. A clone size is listed for some rows: how often the clone was seen (once, few, many), or a class if it is expanded.

d_call	clone_size	v_call	j_call	cdr3_aa	cdr3_nt
TRBD1	NA	TRBV30	TRBJ1-6	CAWSRTGGSYNSPLHF	TGTGCCTGGAGCCGGACAGGGGGCTCCTATAATTCACCCCTCCACTTT
NA	NA	TRBV6-1	TRBJ1-5	CASSVAPDSTNQPQHF	TGTGCCAGCAGTGTAGCCCCGGACAGTACCAATCAGCCCCAGCATTTT
TRBD2	NA	TRBV18	TRBJ2-3	CASSPTSGGSTDTQYF	TGTGCCAGCTCACCAACTAGCGGGGGAAGCACAGATACGCAGTATTTT
NA	few	TRBV27	TRBJ1-1	CASRAMNTEAFF	TGTGCCAGCAGAGCCATGAACACTGAAGCTTTCTTT
NA	NA	TRBV18	TRBJ1-2	CASSQDSNYGYTF	TGTGCCAGCTCACAGGACAGTAACTATGGCTACACCTTC
TRBD2	NA	TRBV6-5	TRBJ2-5	CASSYSPGLVKTQYF	TGTGCCAGCAGTTACTCCCCGGGACTAGTAAAGACCCAGTACTTC
NA	NA	TRBV5-4	TRBJ2-5	CASSLASQTQYF	TGTGCCAGCAGCTTGGCATCCCAGACCCAGTACTTC
NA	few	TRBV6-5	TRBJ1-2	CASSLGLASGYTF	TGTGCCAGCAGTTTGGGCCTCGCGTCTGGCTACACCTTC
NA	NA	TRBV15	TRBJ2-5	CATSWGPTQETQYF	TGTGCCACCAGCTGGGGGCCTACTCAAGAGACCCAGTACTTC
TRBD2	NA	TRBV2	TRBJ2-7	CASGLTSGKSEQYF	TGTGCCAGCGGTTTGACTAGCGGGAAAAGTGAGCAGTACTTC
TRBD2	NA	TRBV19	TRBJ2-7	CASGLAGAAGAEQYF	TGTGCCAGTGGACTAGCGGGGGCCGCGGGAGCCGAGCAGTACTTC
NA	NA	TRBV27	TRBJ2-7	CASSPGHFYYEQYF	TGTGCCAGCAGCCCGGGACACTTTTACTACGAGCAGTACTTC
NA	NA	TRBV4-3	TRBJ1-2	CASSPSAGINYGYTF	TGCGCCAGCAGCCCCTCGGCGGGGATCAACTATGGCTACACCTTC